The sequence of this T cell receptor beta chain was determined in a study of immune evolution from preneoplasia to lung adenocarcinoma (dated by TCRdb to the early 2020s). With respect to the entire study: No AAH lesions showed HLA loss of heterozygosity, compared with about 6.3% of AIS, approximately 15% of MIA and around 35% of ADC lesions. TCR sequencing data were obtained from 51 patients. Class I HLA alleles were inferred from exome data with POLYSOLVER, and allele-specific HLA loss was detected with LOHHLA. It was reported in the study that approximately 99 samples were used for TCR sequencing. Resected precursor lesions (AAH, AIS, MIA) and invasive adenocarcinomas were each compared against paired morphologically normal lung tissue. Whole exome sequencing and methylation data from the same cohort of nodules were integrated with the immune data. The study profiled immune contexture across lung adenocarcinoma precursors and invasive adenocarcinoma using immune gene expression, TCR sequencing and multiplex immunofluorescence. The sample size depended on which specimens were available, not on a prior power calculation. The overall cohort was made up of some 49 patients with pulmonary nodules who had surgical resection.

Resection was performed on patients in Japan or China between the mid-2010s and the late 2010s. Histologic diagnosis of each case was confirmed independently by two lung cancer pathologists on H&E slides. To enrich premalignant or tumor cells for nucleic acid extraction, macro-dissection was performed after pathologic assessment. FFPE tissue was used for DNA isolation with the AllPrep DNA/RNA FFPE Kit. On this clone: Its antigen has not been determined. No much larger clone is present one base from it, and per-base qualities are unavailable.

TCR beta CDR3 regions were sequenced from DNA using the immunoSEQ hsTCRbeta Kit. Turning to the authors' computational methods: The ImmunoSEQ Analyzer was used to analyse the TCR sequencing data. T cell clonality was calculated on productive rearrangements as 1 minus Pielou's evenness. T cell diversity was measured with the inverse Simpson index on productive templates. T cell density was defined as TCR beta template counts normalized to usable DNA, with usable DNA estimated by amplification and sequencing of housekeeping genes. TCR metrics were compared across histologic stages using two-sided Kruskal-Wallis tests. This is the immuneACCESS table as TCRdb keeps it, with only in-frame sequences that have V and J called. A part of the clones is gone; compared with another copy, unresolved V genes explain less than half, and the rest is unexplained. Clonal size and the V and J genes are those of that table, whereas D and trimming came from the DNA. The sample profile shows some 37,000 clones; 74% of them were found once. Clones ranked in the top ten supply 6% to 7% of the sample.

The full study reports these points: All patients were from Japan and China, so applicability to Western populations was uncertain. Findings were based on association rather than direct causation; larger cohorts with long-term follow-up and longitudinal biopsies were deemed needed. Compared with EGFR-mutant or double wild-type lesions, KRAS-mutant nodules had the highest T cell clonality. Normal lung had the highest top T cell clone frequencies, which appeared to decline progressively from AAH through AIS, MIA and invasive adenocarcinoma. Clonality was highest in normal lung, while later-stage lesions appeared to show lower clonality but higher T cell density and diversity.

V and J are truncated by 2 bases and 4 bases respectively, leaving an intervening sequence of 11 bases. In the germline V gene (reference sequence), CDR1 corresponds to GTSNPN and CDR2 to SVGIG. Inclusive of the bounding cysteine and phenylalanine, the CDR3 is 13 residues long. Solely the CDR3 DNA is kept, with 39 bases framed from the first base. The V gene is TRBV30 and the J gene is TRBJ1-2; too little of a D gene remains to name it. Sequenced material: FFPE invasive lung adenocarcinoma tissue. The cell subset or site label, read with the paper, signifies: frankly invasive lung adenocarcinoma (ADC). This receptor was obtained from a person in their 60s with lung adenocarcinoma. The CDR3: CAWSRAKIYGYTF. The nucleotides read TGTGCCTGGAGTCGAGCTAAGATCTATGGCTACACCTTC.